The clone carrying this TCR beta chain showed up many times. Its antigen is still unknown. CDR3 and TCR beta VDJ profiling relied on genomic DNA as the template. MiXCR, applied by TCRdb to the reads, yields one record per CDR3 protein. The sample shows around 200,000 distinct CDR3 sequences, roughly half of them seen only once. The sample is drawn from a study of CD8+CD57+ T cells in acquired aplastic anemia. The study's findings and limits: It was found that approximately 29 CD8+ CDR3 sequences were shared between patients and controls.

All patients picked for sequencing had shown, by flow cytometry, an expansion of CD8+CD57+ cells. J gave up 9 bases and V 4 bases, and 11 bases lay outside the gene matches. In germline, CDR1 is MGHRA, CDR2 YSYEKL. The CDR3 covers 15 residues. Specimen: sorted CD4+, CD8+, or CD8+CD57+ T cells (not recorded which) from PBMCs. The origin of this receptor is a human donor with aplastic anemia. The rearrangement joins TRBV4-1 to TRBJ2-2, with 7 bases matching TRBD2. The CDR3 sequence: CASSRPLAGRRELFF. CDR3 nucleotides: TGCGCCAGCAGCCGACCATTAGCGGGCCGCCGGGAGCTGTTTTTT.